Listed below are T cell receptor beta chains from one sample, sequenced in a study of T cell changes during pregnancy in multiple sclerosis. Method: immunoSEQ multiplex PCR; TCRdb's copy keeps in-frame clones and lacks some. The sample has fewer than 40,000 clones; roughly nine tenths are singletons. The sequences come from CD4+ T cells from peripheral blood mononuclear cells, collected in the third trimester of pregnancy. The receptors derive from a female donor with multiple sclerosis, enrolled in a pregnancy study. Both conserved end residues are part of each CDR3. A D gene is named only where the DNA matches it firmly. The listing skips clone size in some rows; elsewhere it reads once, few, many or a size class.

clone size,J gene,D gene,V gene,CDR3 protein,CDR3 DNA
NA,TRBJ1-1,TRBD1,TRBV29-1,CSVVGTGNTEAFF,TGCAGCGTTGTTGGGACAGGTAACACTGAAGCTTTCTTT
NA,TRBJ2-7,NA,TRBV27,CASSLSPGHYYEQYF,TGTGCCAGCAGTTTATCCCCCGGACATTACTACGAGCAGTACTTC
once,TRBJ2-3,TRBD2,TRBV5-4,CATRSGTSGSVFTDTQYF,TGTGCCACACGCTCCGGGACTAGCGGGAGTGTTTTTACAGATACGCAGTATTTT
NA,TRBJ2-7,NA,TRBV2,CASRRGGPYEQYF,TGTGCCAGCAGGAGGGGGGGACCCTACGAGCAGTACTTC
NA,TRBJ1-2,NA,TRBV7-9,CASSLRGPNYGYTF,TGTGCCAGCAGCTTAAGAGGGCCCAACTATGGCTACACCTTC
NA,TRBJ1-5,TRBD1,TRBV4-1,CASSLGTGDQPQHF,TGCGCCAGCAGCCTTGGGACAGGGGATCAGCCCCAGCATTTT
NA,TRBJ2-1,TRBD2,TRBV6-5,CASSYPAGERNEQFF,TGTGCCAGCAGTTATCCAGCGGGAGAAAGGAATGAGCAGTTCTTC
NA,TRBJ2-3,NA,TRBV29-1,CSVGAGKTDTQYF,TGCAGCGTTGGTGCGGGGAAAACAGATACGCAGTATTTT
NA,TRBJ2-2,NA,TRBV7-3,CASSVQGTGELFF,TGTGCCAGCAGCGTACAGGGTACCGGGGAGCTGTTTTTT
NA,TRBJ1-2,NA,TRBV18,CASSPQGGDYGYTF,TGTGCCAGCTCACCACAGGGAGGGGACTATGGCTACACCTTC
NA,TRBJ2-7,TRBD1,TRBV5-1,CASSTGTAAYEQYF,TGCGCCAGCAGCACAGGGACAGCGGCCTACGAGCAGTACTTC
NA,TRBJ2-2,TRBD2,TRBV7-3,CASSSWTSGSGGTGELFF,TGTGCCAGCAGCTCGTGGACTAGCGGGAGTGGGGGAACCGGGGAGCTGTTTTTT
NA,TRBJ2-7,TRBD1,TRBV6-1,CASSARQGPYEQYF,TGTGCCAGCAGTGCGAGACAGGGTCCCTACGAGCAGTACTTC
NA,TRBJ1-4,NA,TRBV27,CASKEGLWANEKLFF,TGTGCCAGCAAGGAGGGGCTCTGGGCTAATGAAAAACTGTTTTTT
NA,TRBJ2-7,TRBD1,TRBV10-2,CASSEPGQGSYEQYF,TGCGCCAGCAGTGAGCCCGGACAGGGTTCCTACGAGCAGTACTTC
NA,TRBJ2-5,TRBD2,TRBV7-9,CASSSLRLAGFQETQYF,TGTGCCAGCAGCTCCCTGAGACTAGCGGGATTTCAAGAGACCCAGTACTTC
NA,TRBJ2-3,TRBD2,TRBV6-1,CASSELAGDPDTQYF,TGTGCCAGCAGTGAACTAGCGGGAGATCCAGATACGCAGTATTTT
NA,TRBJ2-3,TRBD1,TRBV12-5,CASGFGQGGTDTQYF,TGTGCTAGTGGTTTTGGACAGGGAGGCACAGATACGCAGTATTTT
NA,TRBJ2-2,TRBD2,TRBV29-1,CSVRAGEMGRSTGELFF,TGCAGCGTTCGGGCGGGAGAAATGGGGCGTTCCACCGGGGAGCTGTTTTTT
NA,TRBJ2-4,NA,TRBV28,CASSLGSKGDKNIQYF,TGTGCCAGCAGTTTAGGGTCAAAGGGGGACAAAAACATTCAGTACTTC
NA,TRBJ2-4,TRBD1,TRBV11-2,CASSRDRGLENIQYF,TGTGCCAGCAGCCGGGACAGGGGGCTGGAGAACATTCAGTACTTC
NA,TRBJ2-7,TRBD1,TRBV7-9,CASSPQGTEQYF,TGTGCCAGCAGCCCACAGGGGACCGAGCAGTACTTC
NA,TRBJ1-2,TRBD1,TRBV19,CASSTLQGAPGYGYTF,TGTGCCAGTAGTACCCTACAGGGGGCGCCGGGCTATGGCTACACCTTC
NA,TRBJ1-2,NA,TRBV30,CAWSDSKGTALGYTF,TGTGCCTGGAGTGATTCAAAGGGGACTGCCCTGGGCTACACCTTC
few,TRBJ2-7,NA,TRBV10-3,CAITSDTSYEQYF,TGTGCCATCACTAGCGACACCTCCTACGAGCAGTACTTC
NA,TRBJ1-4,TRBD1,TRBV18,CASSPTGQGGNEKLFF,TGTGCCAGCTCACCTACTGGACAGGGGGGTAATGAAAAACTGTTTTTT